These 5 T cell receptor beta chains share one sample of origin, sequenced in a study of CD8 T cells in Susac syndrome (dated by TCRdb to between 2019 and 2020). The protocol used for the library was the immunoSEQ multiplex PCR assay. RNA was extracted using the RNeasy kit, and about 0.45 to 1 ug of the RNA was reverse transcribed with random hexamers. TCRdb cleaned the public reads at Q25 with fastp, built clones with MiXCR and kept in-frame beta chains. Duplicate CDR3 protein sequences are folded into a single record with the most common DNA and genes. The sample contains about 89,000 distinct CDR3 sequences, 90% to 95% of them found a single time. The ten most abundant clones make up roughly 0.3% of the sample. Sequencing was performed on CD8+ T cells from PBMCs. The receptors come from a human donor in good health.

The chain couples TRBV4-1 to TRBJ2-7; 8 bases align to TRBD1. CDR3 length equals 15 residues. The germline V gene encodes CDR1 MGHRA and CDR2 YSYEKL. The V segment lost 1 base and the J segment 2 bases; nucleotides outside the gene matches: 4. CDR3 DNA sequence: TGCGCCAGCAGCCAAGCCTGGACAGGGCCCTACGAGCAGTACTTC. This translates into CASSQAWTGPYEQYF.

V is TRBV5-1 and J is TRBJ1-2; D is unclear. Looked up from germline, CDR1 is SGHRS and CDR2 is YFSETQ. The CDR3 loop spans 16 amino acids. Trimming pared 4 bases from V and 4 bases from J, leaving 20 bases between. The CDR3 spells CASSPRDPTRGYGYTF. DNA for the CDR3: TGCGCCAGCAGCCCCCGAGACCCAACTCGGGGCTATGGCTACACCTTC.

This chain connects TRBV6-5 to TRBJ2-2; 9 bases are shared with TRBD2. After removal of 2 bases from V and 5 bases from J, the junction contained 6 bases not matched to a gene. Germline V lookup: CDR1 MNHEY, CDR2 SVGAGI. The CDR3 spans 16 residues. CDR3 DNA: TGTGCCAGCAGTTACGGTGGCGGGGGGGCTACCGGGGAGCTGTTTTTT. Encoded protein: CASSYGGGGATGELFF.

The V gene is TRBV29-1, the J gene TRBJ2-7; 9 nucleotides line up with TRBD1. The germline gives CDR1 SQVTM, CDR2 ANQGSEA. The CDR3 has 13 residues. The J segment lost 0 bases and the V segment lost 7 bases, leaving 4 bases of the junction unmatched. CDR3 DNA sequence: TGCAGCGCCACAGGGGGCAACTCCTACGAGCAGTACTTC. It codes for CSATGGNSYEQYF.

The gene calls are TRBV29-1 and TRBJ2-1; D unclear. With 3 bases removed from V and 8 bases from J, the gap between germline ends came to 11 bases. This CDR3 contains 12 residues. Germline CDR1 SQVTM, CDR2 ANQGSEA. CDR3 in amino acids: CSVEVRAYEQFF. The DNA of the CDR3 is TGCAGCGTTGAGGTCCGAGCTTATGAGCAGTTCTTC.